This is a list of T cell receptor beta chains from one sample in a study of blood T cells in healthy people across ages. MiXCR, run by TCRdb on the 5' RACE reads, gives a single entry per CDR3 protein. The data show roughly 1 million distinct CDR3 sequences, with almost 25% seen just once and 0.65% to 0.75% held by the top ten. In addition, the sample was reused for a study of T cells of mothers and their children.

Input material: blood. These TCRs come from a girl aged 2 to 10 in good health. Each CDR3 is given with its conserved first and last residue. The D gene is left open where the match is weak. The size entry is marked missing in some rows and otherwise reads once, few, many or a size class.

clone size	D gene	V gene	J gene	CDR3 DNA	CDR3 protein
-	-	TRBV13	TRBJ1-4	TGTGCCAGCAGCTTCCTAGGGAGTGGAGAAAAACTGTTTTTT	CASSFLGSGEKLFF
few	TRBD2	TRBV4-3	TRBJ2-2	TGCGCCAGCCGCCAAGAGGCGGGGGGCACCGGGGAGCTGTTTTTT	CASRQEAGGTGELFF
-	TRBD1	TRBV24-1	TRBJ2-1	TGTGCCACCAGGCGAGACAGGGACTACAATGAGCAGTTCTTC	CATRRDRDYNEQFF
-	-	TRBV20-1	TRBJ1-2	TGCAGTGTTCCGTCAGGGGCTAACTATGGCTACACCTTC	CSVPSGANYGYTF
-	-	TRBV6-1	TRBJ2-1	TGTGCCAGCAGTGAAGAGATCGGAAGCTCCTACAATGAGCAGTTCTTC	CASSEEIGSSYNEQFF
few	TRBD2	TRBV7-8	TRBJ2-7	TGTGCCAGCAGCTTCAATCCCTTGGAGCGGGAGCTTCGGGAGCAGTACTTC	CASSFNPLERELREQYF
many	-	TRBV4-2	TRBJ2-7	TGTGCCAGCAGCCAAGGGCCGGGCCGATACGAGCAGTACTTC	CASSQGPGRYEQYF
-	-	TRBV12-3/TRBV12-4	TRBJ2-2	TGTGCCAGCAGTTTATCTGGCGGCGGCGGGGAGCTGTTTTTT	CASSLSGGGGELFF
few	-	TRBV12-3/TRBV12-4	TRBJ1-1	TGTGCCAGCAGTTTAGCGCCCGCGGGTGAAGCTTTCTTT	CASSLAPAGEAFF
few	TRBD2	TRBV9	TRBJ2-1	TGTGCCAGCAGCGCACGGCCTAGCGGTATACTCAATGAGCAGTTCTTC	CASSARPSGILNEQFF
-	-	TRBV3-1	TRBJ2-7	TGTGCCAGCAGCCAAGGGGTCCCCGGCGGAGGGAACTACGAGCAGTACTTC	CASSQGVPGGGNYEQYF
-	-	TRBV7-2	TRBJ2-7	TGTGCCAGCAGCGTAATCCAGCAGCACTACGAGCAGTACTTC	CASSVIQQHYEQYF
few	-	TRBV6-6	TRBJ2-7	TGTGCCAGCAGTTACTCGGGGGACGGAACCTACGAGCAGTACTTC	CASSYSGDGTYEQYF
-	-	TRBV6-2/TRBV6-3	TRBJ2-5	TGTGCCAGCACCACCCTTAGGGGGGGGTACGGGGAGACCCAGTACTTC	CASTTLRGGYGETQYF
few	-	TRBV12-3/TRBV12-4	TRBJ2-5	TGTGCCAGCAGTTTTTTGTCCCCATATGGAGGTAATCAGTACCAAGAGACCCAGTACTTC	CASSFLSPYGGNQYQETQYF
-	TRBD1	TRBV4-2	TRBJ1-1	TGTGCCAGCAGCCAAGATGCCAGGGGGACCGGATTCGCCTTTTACTCTGAAGCTTTCTTT	CASSQDARGTGFAFYSEAFF
many	TRBD1	TRBV12-3/TRBV12-4	TRBJ1-2	TGTGCCAGCAGCCTAGGGGCAGGGGGCGATTTGGCCTTC	CASSLGAGGDLAF
-	TRBD1	TRBV20-1	TRBJ2-3	TGCAGTGCGACAGGGGCTAGCACAGATACGCAGTATTTT	CSATGASTDTQYF
-	-	TRBV7-9	TRBJ2-3	TGTGCCAGCAGCCTCCCCCGACGGGGGAAGGACACAGATACGCAGTATTTT	CASSLPRRGKDTDTQYF
few	TRBD1	TRBV29-1	TRBJ2-1	TGCAAGATTACAGGGGGCGGTTGGAATGAGCAGTTCTTC	CKITGGGWNEQFF
few	-	TRBV20-1	TRBJ2-7	TGCAGTGCTAGAGATCCAAGGGGATACGAGCAGTACTTC	CSARDPRGYEQYF
-	-	TRBV9	TRBJ2-1	TGTGCCAGCAGCTCTTCCCGGGACGTCTACAATGAGCAGTTCTTC	CASSSSRDVYNEQFF
few	-	TRBV6-1	TRBJ2-1	TGTGCCAGCAGTGAAGGCGGGGTACGGGCTCCGAATGAGCAGTTCTTC	CASSEGGVRAPNEQFF
few	-	TRBV14	TRBJ2-7	TGTGCCAGCAGCCAAGATTTGGTCAGGGCGTCTAACGAGCAGTACTTC	CASSQDLVRASNEQYF
few	-	TRBV7-9	TRBJ1-2	TGTGCCAGCAGCTATCAGGGAGATGGCTACACCTTC	CASSYQGDGYTF
-	-	TRBV25-1	TRBJ2-6	TGTGCCAGCAGTGATCCGGCTGGGGCCAACGTCCTGACTTTC	CASSDPAGANVLTF
few	TRBD2	TRBV6-5	TRBJ2-7	TGTGCCAGCAGTCAGTCCCTAGCGGGAGTCCACGAGCAGTACTTC	CASSQSLAGVHEQYF
few	TRBD2	TRBV6-1	TRBJ2-5	TGTGCCAGCAGTCCTGGACTAGCGGCCCTCCAAGAGACCCAGTACTTC	CASSPGLAALQETQYF
-	-	TRBV12-3/TRBV12-4	TRBJ1-3	TGTGCCAGCACCCGGAACTCTGGAAACACCATATATTTT	CASTRNSGNTIYF
-	-	TRBV7-3	TRBJ2-3	TGTGCCAGCAGCCCCTGGGGGAGAGGGGGAGATACGCAGTATTTT	CASSPWGRGGDTQYF
-	TRBD2	TRBV20-1	TRBJ2-3	TGCAGTGCTAGCCCGGGACTAGCGGGGGCCTTCACAGATACGCAGTATTTT	CSASPGLAGAFTDTQYF
-	-	TRBV2	TRBJ2-1	TGTGCCAGCAGTGATCCTCATCTAAACAAGGTATATGAGCAGTTCTTC	CASSDPHLNKVYEQFF
few	TRBD1	TRBV7-9	TRBJ1-1	TGTGCCAGCAGCCCACCACGGACAGGGGCTTTCTTT	CASSPPRTGAFF
few	-	TRBV7-3	TRBJ2-6	TGTGCCAGCAGCTTAACGATGGCTGGGGCCAACGTCCTGACTTTC	CASSLTMAGANVLTF
few	-	TRBV6-2/TRBV6-3	TRBJ2-5	TGTGCCAGCAGATCTGGAGGAGGGTGGCGCGAGACCCAGTACTTC	CASRSGGGWRETQYF
-	TRBD1	TRBV15	TRBJ1-6	TGTGCCACCAGCAATGGGGCAGGGGGTAATTCACCCCTCCACTTT	CATSNGAGGNSPLHF
-	-	TRBV7-3	TRBJ1-1	TGTGCCAGCAGCTTAACTTTGGGGGCTGAAGCTTTCTTT	CASSLTLGAEAFF
-	-	TRBV4-1	TRBJ2-6	TGCGCCAGCAGCAGCAGGGCCATGGGTCTTTTCACTGGGGCCAACGTCCTGACTTTC	CASSSRAMGLFTGANVLTF
-	-	TRBV3-1	TRBJ2-5	TGTGCCAGCAGCGAAGGGGCCTTAGAAGAGACCCAGTACTTC	CASSEGALEETQYF
few	-	TRBV18	TRBJ2-3	TGTGCCAGCTCACCAATGGCGGCAGTAGGATACAACACAGATACGCAGTATTTT	CASSPMAAVGYNTDTQYF
few	-	TRBV4-1	TRBJ2-7	TGCGCCAGCAGCCAAGTTGAATGGGGCTACGAGCAGTACTTC	CASSQVEWGYEQYF
-	TRBD1	TRBV12-3/TRBV12-4	TRBJ2-7	TGTGCCAGCAGTTGGGGGACGACAGGGACCTACGAGCAGTACTTC	CASSWGTTGTYEQYF
few	TRBD2	TRBV4-1	TRBJ2-1	TGCGCCAGCAGTCTAGCGGGACAACCGGGTGAGCAGTTCTTC	CASSLAGQPGEQFF
-	TRBD1	TRBV7-2	TRBJ2-7	TGTGCCAGCAGCTACTTGGGACAGGCGTACGAGCAGTACTTC	CASSYLGQAYEQYF
few	-	TRBV28	TRBJ2-5	TGTGCCAGCAGCCCTTACCACCCTAGCGCAGAGACCCAGTACTTC	CASSPYHPSAETQYF
-	-	TRBV5-1	TRBJ2-1	TGCGCCAGCAGCCCAGAGTCTAGCTCCTACAATGAGCAGTTCTTC	CASSPESSSYNEQFF
few	TRBD1	TRBV6-5	TRBJ1-1	TGTGCCAGCAGTTACTCGGGATTGAGAGGGGGCGAGTCTGACACTGAAGCTTTCTTT	CASSYSGLRGGESDTEAFF
-	TRBD2	TRBV12-3/TRBV12-4	TRBJ2-3	TGTGCCAGCAATAGCGGGGCCCACACAGATACGCAGTATTTT	CASNSGAHTDTQYF